The rows below give T cell receptor beta chains drawn from one sample of a study of CD8 T cells in ankylosing spondylitis. MiXCR was run by TCRdb on the 5' RACE reads, yielding one entry per CDR3 protein. The sample gives approximately 290,000 distinct CDR3 sequences, 20% to 25% of which show up once; roughly 3.6% is in the top ten. The sample was blood, either unsorted or a sorted T cell fraction (not recorded which). The source of these receptors is a female donor with ankylosing spondylitis or in good health (not recorded which). Each CDR3 is given with its conserved first and last residue. Fields, in order: clone size, D gene, V gene, J gene, CDR3 DNA, CDR3 protein. A D gene is named only where the DNA matches it firmly. Clone size is shown for a subset of rows, as once, few, many or a class of expanded clone.

>NA|NA|TRBV7-2|TRBJ1-1
TGTGCCAGCAGCTTAGCTACGGAGATGGCCACTGAAGCTTTCTTT
CASSLATEMATEAFF
>many|NA|TRBV6-5|TRBJ2-7
TGTGCCAGCAGGGACGGTTACGAGCAGTACTTC
CASRDGYEQYF
>NA|NA|TRBV30|TRBJ1-1
TGTGCCTGCGCCGGCGACATGGCTAACGCTGAAGCTTTCTTT
CACAGDMANAEAFF
>many|NA|TRBV6-5|TRBJ2-1
TGTGCCACATTCTGGGGTAGCTCACCGTTCTTC
CATFWGSSPFF
>NA|TRBD2|TRBV20-1|TRBJ2-7
TGCAGTGCCAATTCAGGGACTAGCGGGAGAAGAGTCTACGAGCAGTACTTC
CSANSGTSGRRVYEQYF
>many|NA|TRBV20-1|TRBJ1-1
TGCAGTGCCCTGAGAGGGGGGACTGAAGCTTTCTTT
CSALRGGTEAFF
>many|TRBD1|TRBV29-1|TRBJ1-1
TGCAGCGTCAACAGGGGCCCTGGGACTGAAGCTTTCTTT
CSVNRGPGTEAFF
>few|TRBD1|TRBV7-2|TRBJ2-7
TGTGCCAGCAGCTCAAACCCGGGACAGGGATACGAGCAGTACTTC
CASSSNPGQGYEQYF
>NA|NA|TRBV23-1|TRBJ2-3
TGCGCCAGCAGCCCCAGCGACCCGGCTAGCGGATATCAGGGGGGAGATACGCAGTATTTT
CASSPSDPASGYQGGDTQYF
>few|NA|TRBV12-3/TRBV12-4|TRBJ1-3
TGTGCCAGCAGTTTTGCTACAGACTCTGGAAACACCATATATTTT
CASSFATDSGNTIYF
>few|NA|TRBV29-1|TRBJ1-1
TGCAGCGTTGACGAGGGGGGGACTGAAGCTTTCTTT
CSVDEGGTEAFF
>NA|NA|TRBV20-1|TRBJ1-6
TGCAGTGCTGAGGGAATTTATAATTCACCCCTCCACTTT
CSAEGIYNSPLHF
>NA|NA|TRBV10-3|TRBJ1-1
TGTGCCATCAGTGAGTTAGTGACGCATGAAGCTTTCTTT
CAISELVTHEAFF
>NA|NA|TRBV7-3|TRBJ2-7
TGTGCCAGCAGCGACTCCAGGGGGGGGGAGCAGTACTTC
CASSDSRGGEQYF
>once|TRBD1|TRBV11-2|TRBJ1-5
TGTGCCAGCAGCTTAGGGGCAGGGGGCCAGCCCCAGCATTTT
CASSLGAGGQPQHF
>few|NA|TRBV5-1|TRBJ2-7
TGCGCCAGCAGATCCTCCGGCTCAGAGGGTTACGAGCAGTACTTC
CASRSSGSEGYEQYF
>NA|NA|TRBV6-5|TRBJ2-5
TGTGCCAGCAGTTATATAGAGACCCAGTACTTC
CASSYIETQYF
>many|TRBD1|TRBV29-1|TRBJ2-1
TGCAGCGCTCACCGGGACAGGGACTACAATGAGCAGTTCTTC
CSAHRDRDYNEQFF
>NA|NA|TRBV20-1|TRBJ2-1
TGCAGTGCCGAGGAGGGCCCCTACAATGAGCAGTTCTTC
CSAEEGPYNEQFF
>many|NA|TRBV29-1|TRBJ1-1
TGCAGCGTTGGGGCAGGGAACCTTGAAGCTTTCTTT
CSVGAGNLEAFF
>NA|NA|TRBV5-1|TRBJ1-2
TGCGCCAGCAGCTTGAGAGGCAGGGGAGACTATGGCTACACCTTC
CASSLRGRGDYGYTF
>NA|NA|TRBV24-1|TRBJ2-7
TGTGCCACCAGTGACGCTGGCCGCTACGAGCAGTACTTC
CATSDAGRYEQYF
>NA|NA|TRBV25-1|TRBJ2-3
TGTGCCAGCAGTGCCTTTAGGGGGGGCACAGATACGCAGTATTTT
CASSAFRGGTDTQYF
>few|NA|TRBV20-1|TRBJ2-1
TGCAGTGCTAGAGATTCTTCCAAGGAATGGACTGAGCAGTTCTTC
CSARDSSKEWTEQFF
>once|NA|TRBV5-4|TRBJ2-5
TGTGCCAGCAGCTCAGAGAGGGGGGGAGAGACCCAGTACTTC
CASSSERGGETQYF
>NA|NA|TRBV7-2|TRBJ1-2
TGTGCCAGCAGCTTGTTGCGCAGGAACTATGGCTACACCTTC
CASSLLRRNYGYTF
>few|NA|TRBV20-1|TRBJ2-7
TGCAGTGTCCTAACAGGCCACGGCGAGCAGTACTTC
CSVLTGHGEQYF
>few|TRBD2|TRBV20-1|TRBJ2-2
TGCAGTGCTCCCAGACTAGCGGGAGGGCCGGGGGAGCTGTTTTTT
CSAPRLAGGPGELFF
>NA|NA|TRBV12-3/TRBV12-4|TRBJ1-1
TGTGCCAGCAGTTGGGGGCGATCGAACACTGAAGCTTTCTTT
CASSWGRSNTEAFF
>once|NA|TRBV3-1|TRBJ2-7
TGTGCCAGCAGACCGGGACATTTCCCCTACGAGCAGTACTTC
CASRPGHFPYEQYF
>few|NA|TRBV5-1|TRBJ2-3
TGCGCCAGCAGGGACGGCGGGCCAAGCACAGATACGCAGTATTTT
CASRDGGPSTDTQYF
>NA|NA|TRBV25-1|TRBJ1-6
TGTGCCAGCGGCCCCCTCCACTTT
CASGPLHF
>many|TRBD2|TRBV29-1|TRBJ2-2
TGCAGCGTTGGAGGGAGGGCCATCGGGGAGCTGTTTTTT
CSVGGRAIGELFF
>NA|NA|TRBV21-1|TRBJ2-7
TGTGCCAGCAGCTCCACAGAACTAGCGGACGAGCAGTACTTC
CASSSTELADEQYF
>NA|TRBD2|TRBV28|TRBJ2-5
TGTGCCAGCAGCCTACTAGCGGGAATGCAAGAGACCCAGTACTTC
CASSLLAGMQETQYF